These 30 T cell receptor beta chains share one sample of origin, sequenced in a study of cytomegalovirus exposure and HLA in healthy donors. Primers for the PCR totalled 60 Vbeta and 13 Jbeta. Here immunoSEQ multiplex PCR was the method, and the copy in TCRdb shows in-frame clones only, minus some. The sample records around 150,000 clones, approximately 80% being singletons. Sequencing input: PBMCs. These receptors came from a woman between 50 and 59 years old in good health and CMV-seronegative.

For the CDR3, the DNA is TGTGCCAGCAGCGTAGCCGTTACACTAGATCCTCAGTACTTC. This translates into CASSVAVTLDPQYF. The V and J genes are TRBV9 and TRBJ2-4; TRBD2 is a possible D gene (5 bases). The CDR3 covers 14 residues. Germline V gene data show CDR1 as SGDLS and CDR2 as YYNGEE. V lost 0 bases to trimming and J lost 12 bases, with 16 bases between them.

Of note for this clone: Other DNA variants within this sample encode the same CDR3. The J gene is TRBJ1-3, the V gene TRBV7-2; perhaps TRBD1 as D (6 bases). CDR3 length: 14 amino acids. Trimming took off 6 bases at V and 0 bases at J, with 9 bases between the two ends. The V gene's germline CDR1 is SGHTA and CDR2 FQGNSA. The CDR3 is CASSLDSSGNTIYF. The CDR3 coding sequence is TGTGCCAGCAGTCTGGACAGCTCTGGAAACACCATATATTTT.

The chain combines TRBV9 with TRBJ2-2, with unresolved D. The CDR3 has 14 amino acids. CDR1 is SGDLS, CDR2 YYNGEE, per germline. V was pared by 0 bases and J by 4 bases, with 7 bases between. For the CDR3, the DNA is TGTGCCAGCAGCGTAGATCCCAGCACCGGGGAGCTGTTTTTT. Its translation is CASSVDPSTGELFF.

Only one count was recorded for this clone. The CDR3 is CASSLGQGSLYEQYF. CDR3 coding DNA: TGTGCCAGCAGCTTAGGACAGGGGAGTCTCTACGAGCAGTACTTC. The gene calls are TRBV11-2 and TRBJ2-5; 8 positions match TRBD1. The end of the DNA is better explained by TRBJ2-7, so the J call may be wrong. Germline V gene data show CDR1 as SGHAT and CDR2 as FQNNGV. The CDR3 sequence is 15 residues long.

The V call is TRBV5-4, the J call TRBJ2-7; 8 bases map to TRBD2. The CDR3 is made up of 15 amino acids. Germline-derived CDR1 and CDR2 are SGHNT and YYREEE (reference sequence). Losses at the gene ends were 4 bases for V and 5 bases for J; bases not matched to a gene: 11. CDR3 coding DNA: TGTGCCAGCAGCCCCCGTAGCGGGACCCCCCACGAGCAGTACTTC. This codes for CASSPRSGTPHEQYF.

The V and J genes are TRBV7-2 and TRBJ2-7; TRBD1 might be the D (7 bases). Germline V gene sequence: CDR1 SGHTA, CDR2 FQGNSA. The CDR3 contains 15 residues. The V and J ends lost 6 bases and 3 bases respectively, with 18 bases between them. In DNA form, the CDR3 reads TGTGCCAGCAGGTTTAACATCAGGGGGGTCTACGAGCAGTACTTC. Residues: CASRFNIRGVYEQYF. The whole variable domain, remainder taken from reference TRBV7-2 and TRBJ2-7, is GAGVSQSPSNKVTEKGKDVELRCDPISGHTALYWYRQSLGQGLEFLIYFQGNSAPDKSGLPSDRFSAERTGGSVSTLTIQRTQQEDSAVYLCASRFNIRGVYEQYFGPGTRLTVT.

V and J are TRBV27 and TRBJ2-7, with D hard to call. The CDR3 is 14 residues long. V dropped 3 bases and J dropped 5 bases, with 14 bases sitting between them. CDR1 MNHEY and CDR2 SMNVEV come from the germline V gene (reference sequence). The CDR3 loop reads CASSFSQSFHEQYF. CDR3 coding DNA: TGTGCCAGCAGTTTCTCTCAGTCCTTCCACGAGCAGTACTTC.

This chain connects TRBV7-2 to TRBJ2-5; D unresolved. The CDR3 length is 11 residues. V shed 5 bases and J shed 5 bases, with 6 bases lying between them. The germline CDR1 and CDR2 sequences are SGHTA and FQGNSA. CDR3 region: CASSHTETQYF. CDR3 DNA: TGTGCCAGCAGCCACACGGAGACCCAGTACTTC.

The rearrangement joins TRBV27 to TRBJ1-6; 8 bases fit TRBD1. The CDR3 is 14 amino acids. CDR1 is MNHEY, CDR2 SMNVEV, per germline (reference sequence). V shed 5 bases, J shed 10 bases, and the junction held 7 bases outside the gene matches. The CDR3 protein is CASSPDRESSPLHF. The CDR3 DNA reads TGTGCCAGCAGTCCGGACAGGGAAAGCTCACCCCTCCACTTT.

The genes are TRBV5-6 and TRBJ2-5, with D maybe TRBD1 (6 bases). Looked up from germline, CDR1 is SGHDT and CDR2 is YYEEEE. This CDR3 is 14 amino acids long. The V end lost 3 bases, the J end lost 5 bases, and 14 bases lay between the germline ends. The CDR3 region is CASSSLGAGETQYF. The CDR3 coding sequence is TGTGCCAGCAGCTCTCTGGGGGCTGGGGAGACCCAGTACTTC.

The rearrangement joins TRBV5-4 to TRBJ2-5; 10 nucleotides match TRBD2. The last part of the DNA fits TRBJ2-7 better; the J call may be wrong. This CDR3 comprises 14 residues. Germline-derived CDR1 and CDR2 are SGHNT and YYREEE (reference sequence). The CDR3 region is CASSSGLASYEQYF. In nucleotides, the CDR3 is TGTGCCAGCAGCTCGGGACTAGCGTCCTACGAGCAGTACTTC.

CDR3 amino acids: CASSPAGNTEAFF. The CDR3 DNA reads TGTGCCAGCTCACCGGCAGGGAACACTGAAGCTTTCTTT. V is TRBV18 and J is TRBJ1-1, with D uncertain. The CDR3 consists of 13 residues. V was pared by 3 bases and J by 1 base, with 6 bases between. Germline V CDR1 and CDR2: KGHSH, LQKENI.

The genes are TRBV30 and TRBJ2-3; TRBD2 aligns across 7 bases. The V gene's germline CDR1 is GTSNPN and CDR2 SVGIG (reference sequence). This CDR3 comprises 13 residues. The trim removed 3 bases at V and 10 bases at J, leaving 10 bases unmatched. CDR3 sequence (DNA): TGTGCCTGGAGAATAGCGGGCTGGGAGGCGCAGTATTTT. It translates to CAWRIAGWEAQYF. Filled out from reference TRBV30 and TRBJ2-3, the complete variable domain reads SQTIHQWPATLVQPVGSPLSLECTVEGTSNPNLYWYRQAAGRGLQLLFYSVGIGQISSEVPQNLSASRPQDRQFILSSKKLLLSDSGFYLCAWRIAGWEAQYFGPGTRLTVL.

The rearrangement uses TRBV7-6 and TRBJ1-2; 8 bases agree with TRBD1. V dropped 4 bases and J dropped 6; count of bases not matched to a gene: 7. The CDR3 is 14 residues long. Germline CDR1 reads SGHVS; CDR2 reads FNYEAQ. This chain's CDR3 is CASSSRTGRNGYTF. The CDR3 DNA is TGTGCCAGCAGCTCCCGGACAGGGAGGAATGGCTACACCTTC.

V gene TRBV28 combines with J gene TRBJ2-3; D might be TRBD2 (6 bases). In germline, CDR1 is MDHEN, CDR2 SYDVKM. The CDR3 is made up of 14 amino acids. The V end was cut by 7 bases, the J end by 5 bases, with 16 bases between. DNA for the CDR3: TGTGCCAGCACCTCCTCAATGGGGGGAGATACGCAGTATTTT. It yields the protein CASTSSMGGDTQYF.

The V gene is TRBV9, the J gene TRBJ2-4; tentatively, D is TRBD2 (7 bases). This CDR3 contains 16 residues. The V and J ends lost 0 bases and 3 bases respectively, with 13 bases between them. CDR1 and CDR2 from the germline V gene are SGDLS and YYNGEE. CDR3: CASSVGGGGVKNIQYF. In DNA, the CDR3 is TGTGCCAGCAGCGTAGGTGGGGGGGGCGTCAAAAACATTCAGTACTTC.

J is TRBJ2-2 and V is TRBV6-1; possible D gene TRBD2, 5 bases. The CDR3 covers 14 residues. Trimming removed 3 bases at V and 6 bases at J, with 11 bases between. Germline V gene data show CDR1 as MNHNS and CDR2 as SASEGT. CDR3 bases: TGTGCCAGCAGTGAGTCGGGGTTGGCCGGGGAGCTGTTTTTT. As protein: CASSESGLAGELFF.

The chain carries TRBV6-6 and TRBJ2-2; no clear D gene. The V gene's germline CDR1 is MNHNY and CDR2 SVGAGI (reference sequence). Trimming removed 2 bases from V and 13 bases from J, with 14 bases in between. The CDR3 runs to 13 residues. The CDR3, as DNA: TGTGCCAGCAGTTACCAGGCCCCTCCGGCGCTGTTTTTT. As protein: CASSYQAPPALFF.

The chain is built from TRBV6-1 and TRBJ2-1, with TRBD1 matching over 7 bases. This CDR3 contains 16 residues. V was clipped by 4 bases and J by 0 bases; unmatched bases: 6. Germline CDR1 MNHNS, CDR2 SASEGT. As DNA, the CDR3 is TGTGCCAGCAGTGCCCGGAACAGGGGCTCCTACAATGAGCAGTTCTTC. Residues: CASSARNRGSYNEQFF.

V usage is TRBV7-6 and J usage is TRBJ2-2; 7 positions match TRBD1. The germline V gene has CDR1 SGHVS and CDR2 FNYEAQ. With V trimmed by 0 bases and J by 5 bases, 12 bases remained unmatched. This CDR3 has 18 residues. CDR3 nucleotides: TGTGCCAGCAGCTTAGCACTTAGCGAAGGGGGCCCAACCGGGGAGCTGTTTTTT. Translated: CASSLALSEGGPTGELFF.

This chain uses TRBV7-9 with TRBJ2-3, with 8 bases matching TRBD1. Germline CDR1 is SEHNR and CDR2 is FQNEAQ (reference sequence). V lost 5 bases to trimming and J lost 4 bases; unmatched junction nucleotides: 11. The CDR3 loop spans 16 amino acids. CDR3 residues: CASSPQGALGADTQYF. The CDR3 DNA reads TGTGCCAGCAGCCCCCAGGGGGCTTTAGGGGCAGATACGCAGTATTTT.

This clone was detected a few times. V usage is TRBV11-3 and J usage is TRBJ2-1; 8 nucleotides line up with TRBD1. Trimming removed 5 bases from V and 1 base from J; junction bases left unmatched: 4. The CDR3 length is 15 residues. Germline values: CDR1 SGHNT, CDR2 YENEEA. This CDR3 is CASSRTGGSYNEQFF. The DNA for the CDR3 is TGTGCCAGCAGCCGAACAGGGGGTTCCTACAATGAGCAGTTCTTC.

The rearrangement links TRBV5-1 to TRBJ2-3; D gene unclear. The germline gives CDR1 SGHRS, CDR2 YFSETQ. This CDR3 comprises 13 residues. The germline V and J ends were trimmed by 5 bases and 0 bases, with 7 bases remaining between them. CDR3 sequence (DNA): TGCGCCAGCAGGGGCGACAGCACAGATACGCAGTATTTT. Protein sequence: CASRGDSTDTQYF.

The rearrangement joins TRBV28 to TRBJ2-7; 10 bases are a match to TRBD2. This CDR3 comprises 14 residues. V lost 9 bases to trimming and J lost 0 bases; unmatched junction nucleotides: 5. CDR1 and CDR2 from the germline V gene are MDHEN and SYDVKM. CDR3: CASDSGGFSYEQYF. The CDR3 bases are TGTGCCAGTGATAGCGGGGGGTTCTCCTACGAGCAGTACTTC. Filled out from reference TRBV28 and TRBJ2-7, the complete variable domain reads DVKVTQSSRYLVKRTGEKVFLECVQDMDHENMFWYRQDPGLGLRLIYFSYDVKMKEKGDIPEGYSVSREKKERFSLILESASTNQTSMYLCASDSGGFSYEQYFGPGTRLTVT.

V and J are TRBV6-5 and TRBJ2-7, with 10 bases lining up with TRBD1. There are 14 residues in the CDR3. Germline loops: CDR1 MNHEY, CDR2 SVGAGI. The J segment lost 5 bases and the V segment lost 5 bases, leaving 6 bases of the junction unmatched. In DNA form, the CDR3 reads TGTGCCAGCAGTAGGGGACAGGGGCAACACGAGCAGTACTTC. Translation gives CASSRGQGQHEQYF.

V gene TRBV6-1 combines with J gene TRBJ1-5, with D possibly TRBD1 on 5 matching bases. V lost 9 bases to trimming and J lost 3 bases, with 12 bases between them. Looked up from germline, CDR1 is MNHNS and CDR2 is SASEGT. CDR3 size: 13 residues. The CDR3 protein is CASRDSLNQPQHF. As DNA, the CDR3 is TGTGCCAGTAGAGACAGCCTCAATCAGCCCCAGCATTTT.

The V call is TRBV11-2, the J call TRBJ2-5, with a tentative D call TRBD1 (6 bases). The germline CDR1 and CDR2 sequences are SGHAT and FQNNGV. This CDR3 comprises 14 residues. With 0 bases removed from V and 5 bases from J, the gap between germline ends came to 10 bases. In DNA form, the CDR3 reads TGTGCCAGCAGCTTAGACATCCAGGGGGAGACCCAGTACTTC. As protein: CASSLDIQGETQYF.

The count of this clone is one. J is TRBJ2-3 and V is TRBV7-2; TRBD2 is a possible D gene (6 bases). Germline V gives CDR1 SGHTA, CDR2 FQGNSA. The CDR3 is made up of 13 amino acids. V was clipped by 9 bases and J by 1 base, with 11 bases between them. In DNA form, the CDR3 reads TGTGCCAGTAAACAGCGGGGCACAGATACGCAGTATTTT. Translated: CASKQRGTDTQYF.

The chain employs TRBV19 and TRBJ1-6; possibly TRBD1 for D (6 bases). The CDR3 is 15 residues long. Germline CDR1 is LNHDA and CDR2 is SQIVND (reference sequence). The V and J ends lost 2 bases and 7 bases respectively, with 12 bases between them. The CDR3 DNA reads TGTGCCAGTAGTATAAACAGGGAAGGCAATTCACCCCTCCACTTT. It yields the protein CASSINREGNSPLHF.

CDR3 coding DNA: TGTGCCAGCAGTTTGGAGCGGGGGGCCACCTCGATAGTCCCAGATACGCAGTATTTT. Protein product: CASSLERGATSIVPDTQYF. The V and J genes are TRBV27 and TRBJ2-3; 9 positions match TRBD2. This CDR3 has 19 amino acids. Per the germline V gene, CDR1 is MNHEY and CDR2 is SMNVEV (reference sequence). The J segment lost 4 bases and the V segment lost 3 bases, leaving 17 bases of the junction unmatched.